This T cell receptor beta chain was documented in a study of cytomegalovirus exposure and HLA in healthy donors. Regarding the study as a whole: 87-base-pair reads could not separate some V segments, including TRBV6-2 and TRBV6-3.

Trimming at V came to 6 bases and at J to 3 bases, leaving 3 bases not matched to a gene. Germline loops: CDR1 MNHEY, CDR2 SVGAGI. The CDR3 is 14 residues long. PCR amplification relied on 60 Vbeta primers (plus 13 Jbeta primers). The repertoire was sequenced with immunoSEQ multiplex PCR; TCRdb's copy has only in-frame clones and lacks some. The data contain about 170,000 clones, approximately 77% of them singletons. As regards this clone: The antigen remains unidentified.

The chain is built from TRBV6-5 and TRBJ1-5, with 9 bases matching TRBD1. This TCR was recovered from a male donor in good health and CMV-seronegative. The sequenced material came from PBMCs. This CDR3 is CASRDRGYNQPQHF. The CDR3 nucleotides read TGTGCCAGCAGGGACAGGGGATACAATCAGCCCCAGCATTTT.